This T cell receptor (beta chain) was profiled in a study of blood T cell repertoires in COVID-19 (TCRdb year 2020). Regarding the research as a whole: Collaborator samples came from the United States, Italy and Spain and covered acute and convalescent phases of COVID-19. HLA class I and class II types, where available, came from metadata supplied by the sample provider rather than from assay-based typing. The material from the prospective study consisted of cDNA or gDNA derived from T cells, B-cell-depleted T cells, or PBMCs. Subjects who had been exposed to COVID-19, were actively infected with it, or had recovered from it provided the deeply sampled blood TCRbeta repertoires that made up the dataset. Samples came from the ongoing ImmuneRACE study (first 160 participants) plus 1,254 subjects from 6 global collaborators. A de-identified subject ID, COVID-19 status, age in years and sex were almost always included in the sample metadata. A freely available public database, intended as a resource for researchers studying the immune response to SARS-CoV-2, is where the repertoires were released.

The immunoSEQ Assay, a bias-controlled multiplex PCR, was used to amplify TCRbeta CDR3 regions from genomic DNA. On the study's bioinformatics: Within the assay, amplification of reference gene primers was used to estimate how many nucleated cells each sample contained. To quantify the absolute abundance of each unique TCRbeta CDR3 rearrangement, sequence reads were collapsed and filtered. For each sample, productive Simpson clonality was calculated by taking the square root of Simpson's diversity index across productive rearrangements. Held by TCRdb, this immuneACCESS table contains in-frame sequences only and omits some clones. Under half of the omission traces to an unresolved V gene where checked; the cause of the rest is unknown. The V and J calls and clone size come from that table; D and trimming were worked out from the DNA. The sample table lists 200,000 to 300,000 clones, 85% to 95% of them with a count of one. Jointly, the top ten make up around 0.83% of the sample.

Between the V and J ends, shortened by 2 bases and 2 bases respectively, the junction contains 15 bases. The CDR1 and CDR2 encoded by the germline V gene are SGHTA and FQGTGA. Including the terminal cysteine and phenylalanine, the CDR3 comprises 16 residues. Left in the record is the CDR3 DNA by itself, 48 bases read in frame from the first base. On this clone itself: The specificity of this receptor is unknown. No quality values exist for individual bases; no much larger clone is one base distant.

Overall study outcomes, separate from this receptor: How much clinical and demographic metadata was included differed by source and by participant, and the metadata was provided uncurated.

One collaborating source in Seattle enrolled patients while the patients were actively infected and followed the patients over time throughout the course of disease. The collaborating institutions used their own protocols to collect whole blood in K2EDTA tubes. For TCRbeta analysis, collaborators shipped samples as frozen whole blood, isolated PBMCs, or DNA extracted from either of those sample types. The source is a man aged 30-40 years with COVID-19, enrolled during active disease. This chain joins TRBV7-3 to TRBJ1-2; a tentative D call is TRBD1 (5 bases match). Sequencing was done on a sample of peripheral blood. The nucleotide sequence reads as follows: TGTGCCAGCAGCTTACTGGGGGGGAAGTCGAACTATGGCTACACCTTC. Its protein reads: CASSLLGGKSNYGYTF.